This is a list of T cell receptor beta chains from one sample in a study of a mutant IDH1 vaccine in newly diagnosed glioma. No antigens are known for them. Sequencing was performed with immunoSEQ multiplex PCR; in TCRdb, only in-frame clones are kept and a portion is missing. In the table there are about 110,000 clones, around 90% of which are singletons. Specimen: PBMCs, collected from a glioma patient whose treatment included an IDH1 peptide vaccine. The receptor set was obtained from a woman aged 50 to 65 with glioma. CDR3s include the opening cysteine and the closing phenylalanine or tryptophan. The D gene is left open where the match is weak. Some rows have no size entry. The others give once, few or many, or a class for an expanded clone.

CDR3 length	clone size	V gene	J gene	D gene	CDR3 protein	CDR3 DNA
11	once	TRBV27	TRBJ2-1	NA	CASSLGNQQFF	TGTGCCAGCAGCTTGGGGAACCAGCAGTTCTTC
13	NA	TRBV9	TRBJ2-5	NA	CASSGTPQETQYF	TGTGCCAGCAGCGGGACGCCTCAAGAGACCCAGTACTTC
16	NA	TRBV19	TRBJ2-3	NA	CASSIEPGQSTDTQYF	TGTGCCAGTAGTATAGAGCCGGGACAAAGCACAGATACGCAGTATTTT
13	once	TRBV6-6	TRBJ2-3	TRBD1	CATEDRSTDTQYF	TGTGCCACCGAGGACAGGAGCACAGATACGCAGTATTTT
15	NA	TRBV9	TRBJ1-2	NA	CASRGSVATGYGYTF	TGTGCCAGCAGGGGCTCGGTGGCGACGGGTTATGGCTACACCTTC
16	NA	TRBV27	TRBJ1-5	NA	CASSLAFDGINQPQHF	TGTGCCAGCAGTTTAGCCTTCGACGGAATCAATCAGCCCCAGCATTTT
14	NA	TRBV19	TRBJ2-3	NA	CASSIWGSTDTQYF	TGTGCCAGTAGTATATGGGGCAGCACAGATACGCAGTATTTT
13	NA	TRBV6-6	TRBJ1-1	NA	CASSRMGDNEAFF	TGTGCCAGCAGCAGAATGGGAGACAATGAAGCTTTCTTT
14	NA	TRBV5-1	TRBJ1-4	NA	CASSPDPWTEKLFF	TGCGCCAGCAGCCCGGACCCATGGACGGAAAAACTGTTTTTT
14	NA	TRBV4-1	TRBJ2-7	NA	CASSQTEVAYEQYF	TGCGCCAGCAGCCAGACAGAGGTGGCCTACGAGCAGTACTTC
15	NA	TRBV10-2	TRBJ2-2	TRBD2	CASILAGGGTGELFF	TGCGCCAGCATACTAGCGGGAGGTGGCACCGGGGAGCTGTTTTTT